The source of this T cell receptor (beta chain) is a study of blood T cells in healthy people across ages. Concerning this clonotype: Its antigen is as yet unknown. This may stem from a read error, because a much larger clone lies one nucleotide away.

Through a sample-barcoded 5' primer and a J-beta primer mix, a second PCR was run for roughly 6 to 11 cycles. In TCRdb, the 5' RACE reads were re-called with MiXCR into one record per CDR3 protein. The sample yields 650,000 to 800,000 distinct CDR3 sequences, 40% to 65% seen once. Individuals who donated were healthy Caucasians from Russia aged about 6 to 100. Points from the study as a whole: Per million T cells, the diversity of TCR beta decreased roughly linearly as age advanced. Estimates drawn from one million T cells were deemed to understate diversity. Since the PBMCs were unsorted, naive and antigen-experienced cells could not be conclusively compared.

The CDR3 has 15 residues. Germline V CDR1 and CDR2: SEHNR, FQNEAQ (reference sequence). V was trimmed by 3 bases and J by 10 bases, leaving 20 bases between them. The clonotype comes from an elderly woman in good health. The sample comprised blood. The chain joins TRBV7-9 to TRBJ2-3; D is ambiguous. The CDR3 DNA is TGTGCCAGCAGCTTGCGGAGCTTCCGTCTGGATTCGCAGTATTTT. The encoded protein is CASSLRSFRLDSQYF.